Listed below are T cell receptor beta chains from one sample, sequenced in a study of B cell selection in AIRE deficiency. Data came from immunoSEQ multiplex PCR; TCRdb stores just in-frame clones and leaves some out. The sample has about 20,000 clones, 97% seen once. Specimen: conventional CD4+ T cells sorted from PBMCs. The receptors stem from a human donor with AIRE deficiency. CDR3s include the opening cysteine and the closing phenylalanine or tryptophan. D genes are given only for firm matches. Only part of the rows carry a size: once, few, many, or a class if the clone is expanded.

j_gene: TRBJ2-2; abundance: NA; v_gene: TRBV5-1; d_gene: NA; CDR3aa: CASSQEGPTGELFF; CDR3nt: TGCGCCAGCAGCCAGGAAGGGCCCACCGGGGAGCTGTTTTTT
j_gene: TRBJ2-7; abundance: NA; v_gene: TRBV6-1; d_gene: NA; CDR3aa: CASNTPGPSYEQYF; CDR3nt: TGTGCCAGTAATACACCCGGACCTAGCTACGAGCAGTACTTC
j_gene: TRBJ2-6; abundance: NA; v_gene: TRBV10-1; d_gene: NA; CDR3aa: CASSGGGTLIGSGANVLTF; CDR3nt: TGCGCCAGCAGCGGAGGAGGCACTTTAATCGGCTCTGGGGCCAACGTCCTGACTTTC
j_gene: TRBJ2-1; abundance: NA; v_gene: TRBV7-3; d_gene: TRBD1; CDR3aa: CASSLEGTDYNEQFF; CDR3nt: TGTGCCAGCAGCTTAGAAGGGACAGACTACAATGAGCAGTTCTTC
j_gene: TRBJ1-5; abundance: NA; v_gene: TRBV27; d_gene: NA; CDR3aa: CASSPRTQVRGNQPQHF; CDR3nt: TGTGCCAGCAGTCCGCGTACCCAGGTGAGGGGTAATCAGCCCCAGCATTTT
j_gene: TRBJ2-2; abundance: NA; v_gene: TRBV7-3; d_gene: NA; CDR3aa: CASSVQGNTGELFF; CDR3nt: TGTGCCAGCAGCGTCCAGGGGAACACCGGGGAGCTGTTTTTT
j_gene: TRBJ1-2; abundance: NA; v_gene: TRBV5-6; d_gene: NA; CDR3aa: CASSAAPGQTIYYGYTF; CDR3nt: TGTGCCAGCAGCGCCGCCCCAGGACAGACCATTTACTATGGCTACACCTTC
j_gene: TRBJ2-7; abundance: NA; v_gene: TRBV18; d_gene: TRBD2; CDR3aa: CASSQNTPAGGVGEQYF; CDR3nt: TGTGCCAGCTCACAAAACACGCCGGCGGGAGGCGTGGGTGAGCAGTACTTC
j_gene: TRBJ1-1; abundance: NA; v_gene: TRBV7-9; d_gene: NA; CDR3aa: CASSLKYVSGPNTEAFF; CDR3nt: TGTGCCAGCAGCTTAAAGTACGTCTCAGGTCCGAACACTGAAGCTTTCTTT
j_gene: TRBJ2-7; abundance: NA; v_gene: TRBV2; d_gene: NA; CDR3aa: CASKESSYEQYF; CDR3nt: TGTGCCAGCAAGGAGAGCTCCTACGAGCAGTACTTC
j_gene: TRBJ2-2; abundance: NA; v_gene: TRBV4-3; d_gene: TRBD2; CDR3aa: CASSQEPSGRNGELFF; CDR3nt: TGCGCCAGCAGCCAAGAGCCTAGCGGGAGAAACGGGGAGCTGTTTTTT
j_gene: TRBJ2-3; abundance: NA; v_gene: TRBV9; d_gene: TRBD2; CDR3aa: CASSVASGRAWADTQYF; CDR3nt: TGTGCCAGCAGCGTAGCTAGCGGGAGGGCCTGGGCAGATACGCAGTATTTT
j_gene: TRBJ1-4; abundance: NA; v_gene: TRBV11-3; d_gene: NA; CDR3aa: CASSPRGATNEKLFF; CDR3nt: TGTGCCAGCAGCCCCCGTGGAGCAACTAATGAAAAACTGTTTTTT
j_gene: TRBJ1-1; abundance: NA; v_gene: TRBV30; d_gene: TRBD1; CDR3aa: CAWSVGSSRQGGTEAFF; CDR3nt: TGTGCCTGGAGCGTGGGCTCGTCTCGACAGGGGGGAACTGAAGCTTTCTTT
j_gene: TRBJ2-3; abundance: NA; v_gene: TRBV11-3; d_gene: TRBD2; CDR3aa: CASSFSGGTDTQYF; CDR3nt: TGTGCCAGCAGCTTTAGCGGGGGCACAGATACGCAGTATTTT
j_gene: TRBJ2-5; abundance: once; v_gene: TRBV28; d_gene: NA; CDR3aa: CASSPGGGRFETQYF; CDR3nt: TGTGCCAGCAGCCCTGGTGGGGGTAGGTTTGAAACCCAGTACTTC
j_gene: TRBJ2-1; abundance: NA; v_gene: TRBV9; d_gene: TRBD2; CDR3aa: CASSLAPAGGLNEQFF; CDR3nt: TGTGCCAGCAGCCTTGCCCCGGCGGGAGGGTTGAATGAGCAGTTCTTC
j_gene: TRBJ2-3; abundance: NA; v_gene: TRBV5-1; d_gene: TRBD2; CDR3aa: CASSLGGLAGGTDTQYF; CDR3nt: TGCGCCAGCAGCTTGGGGGGACTAGCGGGAGGTACGGATACGCAGTATTTT
j_gene: TRBJ1-6; abundance: NA; v_gene: TRBV4-3; d_gene: TRBD1; CDR3aa: CASTPGQGASPLHF; CDR3nt: TGCGCCAGCACTCCGGGACAGGGAGCTTCACCCCTCCACTTT
j_gene: TRBJ1-1; abundance: NA; v_gene: TRBV5-4; d_gene: NA; CDR3aa: CASSPQGIATEAFF; CDR3nt: TGTGCCAGCAGCCCACAGGGTATTGCCACTGAAGCTTTCTTT
j_gene: TRBJ1-5; abundance: NA; v_gene: TRBV28; d_gene: NA; CDR3aa: CASSLPAAIYSNQPQHF; CDR3nt: TGTGCCAGCAGTTTGCCGGCAGCAATTTATAGCAATCAGCCCCAGCATTTT
j_gene: TRBJ2-2; abundance: NA; v_gene: TRBV7-3; d_gene: TRBD2; CDR3aa: CASSLRLAETGELFF; CDR3nt: TGTGCCAGCAGCTTACGTCTAGCGGAGACCGGGGAGCTGTTTTTT
j_gene: TRBJ2-7; abundance: few; v_gene: TRBV11-2; d_gene: NA; CDR3aa: CASSFISRRRGDSYEQYF; CDR3nt: TGTGCCAGCAGTTTCATATCCCGGCGGAGAGGGGACTCCTACGAGCAGTACTTC
j_gene: TRBJ2-1; abundance: NA; v_gene: TRBV18; d_gene: NA; CDR3aa: CASSPLTRGNNEQFF; CDR3nt: TGTGCCAGCTCACCTTTAACTAGGGGGAACAATGAGCAGTTCTTC
j_gene: TRBJ1-5; abundance: NA; v_gene: TRBV2; d_gene: TRBD1; CDR3aa: CASSEGTEGQPQHF; CDR3nt: TGTGCCAGCAGTGAGGGGACAGAGGGTCAGCCCCAGCATTTT